The following is a T cell receptor (beta chain) sequence with its context. The antigen remains unidentified. These data belong to a study of CD4 T cells in relation to SARS-CoV-2 and coronaviruses. This CDR3 region has 15 residues. Per germline, CDR1 SGDLS and CDR2 YYNGEE. V shed 0 bases and J 7 bases; nucleotides not matched to a gene: 5. Only in-frame clones appear in the TCRdb table, and some are missing; sequencing was by immunoSEQ multiplex PCR. Among 35,000 to 40,000 clones listed, more than 65% were seen once. Sequenced sample: naive CD4+ T cells from PBMCs, cultured in vitro. Sample subset: naive CD4+ T cells isolated by negative enrichment. This rearrangement joins TRBV9 to TRBJ2-1; TRBD1 agrees at 9 bases. The sequence was obtained from an adult with COVID-19. CDR3 in DNA: TGTGCCAGCAGCGTAGGGGACAGGGACGGGAATGAGCAGTTCTTC. Protein product: CASSVGDRDGNEQFF.